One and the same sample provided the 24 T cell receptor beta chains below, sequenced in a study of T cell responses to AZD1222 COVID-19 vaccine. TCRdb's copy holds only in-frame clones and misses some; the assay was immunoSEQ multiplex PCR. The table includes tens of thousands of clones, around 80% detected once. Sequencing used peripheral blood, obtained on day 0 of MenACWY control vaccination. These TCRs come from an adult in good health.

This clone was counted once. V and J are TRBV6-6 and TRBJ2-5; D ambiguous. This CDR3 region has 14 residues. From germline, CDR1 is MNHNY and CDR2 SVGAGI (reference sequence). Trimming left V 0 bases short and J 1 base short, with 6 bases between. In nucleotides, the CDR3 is TGTGCCAGCAGTTACTCGTTCTTCCAAGAGACCCAGTACTTC. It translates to CASSYSFFQETQYF.

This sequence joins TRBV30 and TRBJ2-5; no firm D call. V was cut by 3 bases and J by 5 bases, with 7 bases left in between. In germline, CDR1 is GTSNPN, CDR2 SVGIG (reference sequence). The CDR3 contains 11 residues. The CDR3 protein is CAWSLWETQYF. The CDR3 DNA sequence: TGTGCCTGGAGCCTTTGGGAGACCCAGTACTTC.

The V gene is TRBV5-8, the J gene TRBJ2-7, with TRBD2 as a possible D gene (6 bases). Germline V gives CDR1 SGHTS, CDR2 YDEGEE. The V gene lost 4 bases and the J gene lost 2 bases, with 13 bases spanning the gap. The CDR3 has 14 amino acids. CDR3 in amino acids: CASSTYGSTYEQYF. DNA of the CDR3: TGTGCCAGCAGCACCTACGGGAGCACCTACGAGCAGTACTTC.

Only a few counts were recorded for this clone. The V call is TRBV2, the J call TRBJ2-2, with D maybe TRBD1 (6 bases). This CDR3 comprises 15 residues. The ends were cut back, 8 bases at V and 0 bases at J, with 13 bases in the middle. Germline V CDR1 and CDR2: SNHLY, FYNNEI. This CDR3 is CASLTGLANTGELFF. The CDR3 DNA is TGTGCCAGCCTGACAGGCCTCGCGAACACCGGGGAGCTGTTTTTT.

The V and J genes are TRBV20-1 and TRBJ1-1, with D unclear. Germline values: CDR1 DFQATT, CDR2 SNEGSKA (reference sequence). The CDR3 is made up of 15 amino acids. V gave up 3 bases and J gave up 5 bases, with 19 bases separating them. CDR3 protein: CSASVSRGSVTEAFF. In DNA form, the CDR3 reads TGCAGTGCTAGTGTGTCGCGGGGAAGTGTAACTGAAGCTTTCTTT.

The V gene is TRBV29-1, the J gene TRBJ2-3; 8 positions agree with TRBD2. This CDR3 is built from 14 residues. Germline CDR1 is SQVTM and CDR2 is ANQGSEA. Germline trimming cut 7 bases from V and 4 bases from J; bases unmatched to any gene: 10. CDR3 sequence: CSERTSSSADTQYF. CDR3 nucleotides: TGCAGCGAGCGGACTAGCTCCTCCGCAGATACGCAGTATTTT.

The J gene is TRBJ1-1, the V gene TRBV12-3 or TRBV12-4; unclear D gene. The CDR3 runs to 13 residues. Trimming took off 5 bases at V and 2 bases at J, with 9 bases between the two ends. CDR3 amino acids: CASSIVRNTEAFF. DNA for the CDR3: TGTGCCAGCAGTATTGTGAGAAACACTGAAGCTTTCTTT.

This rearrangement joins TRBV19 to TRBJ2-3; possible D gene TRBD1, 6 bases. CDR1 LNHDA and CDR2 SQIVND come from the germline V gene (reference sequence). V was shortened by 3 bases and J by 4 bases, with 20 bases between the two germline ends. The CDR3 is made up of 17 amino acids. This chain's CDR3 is CASSIRFGRGAPDTQYF. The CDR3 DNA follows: TGTGCCAGTAGTATCAGGTTTGGCAGGGGAGCACCAGATACGCAGTATTTT.

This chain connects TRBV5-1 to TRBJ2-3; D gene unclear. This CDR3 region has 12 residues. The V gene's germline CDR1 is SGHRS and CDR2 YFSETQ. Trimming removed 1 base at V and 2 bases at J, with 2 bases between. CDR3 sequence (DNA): TGCGCCAGCAGCTTGATCACAGATACGCAGTATTTT. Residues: CASSLITDTQYF.

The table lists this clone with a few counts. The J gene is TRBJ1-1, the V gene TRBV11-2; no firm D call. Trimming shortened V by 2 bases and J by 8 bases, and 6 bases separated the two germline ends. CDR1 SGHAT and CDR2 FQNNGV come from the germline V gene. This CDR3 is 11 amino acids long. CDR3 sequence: CASSLSGEAFF. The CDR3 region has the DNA TGTGCCAGCAGCTTATCGGGGGAAGCTTTCTTT.

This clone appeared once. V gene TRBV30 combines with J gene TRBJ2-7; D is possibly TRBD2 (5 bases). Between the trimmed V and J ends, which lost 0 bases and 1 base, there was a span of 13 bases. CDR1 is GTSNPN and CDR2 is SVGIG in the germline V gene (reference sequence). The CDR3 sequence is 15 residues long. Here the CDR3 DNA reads TGTGCCTGGAGTGTACACCGGGGTGCTTCCTACGAGCAGTACGTC. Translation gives CAWSVHRGASYEQYV.

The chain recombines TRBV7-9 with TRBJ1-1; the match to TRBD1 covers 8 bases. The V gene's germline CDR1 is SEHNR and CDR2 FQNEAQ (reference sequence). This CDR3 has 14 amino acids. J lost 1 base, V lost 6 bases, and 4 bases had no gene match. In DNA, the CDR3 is TGTGCCAGCAGGCAACAGGGGGGGAACACTGAAGCTTTCTTT. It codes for CASRQQGGNTEAFF.

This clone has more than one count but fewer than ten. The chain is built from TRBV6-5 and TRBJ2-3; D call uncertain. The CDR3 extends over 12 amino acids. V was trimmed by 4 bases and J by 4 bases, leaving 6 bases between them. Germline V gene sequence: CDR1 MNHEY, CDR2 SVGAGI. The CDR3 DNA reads TGTGCCAGCAGTTTATGGGCAGATACGCAGTATTTT. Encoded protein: CASSLWADTQYF.

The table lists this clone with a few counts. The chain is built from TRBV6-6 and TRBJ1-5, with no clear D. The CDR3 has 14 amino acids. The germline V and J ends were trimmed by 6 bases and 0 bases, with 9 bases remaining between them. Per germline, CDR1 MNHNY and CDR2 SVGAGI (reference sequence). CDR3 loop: CASRGDYSNQPQHF. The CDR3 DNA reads TGTGCCAGCAGGGGCGATTATAGCAATCAGCCCCAGCATTTT.

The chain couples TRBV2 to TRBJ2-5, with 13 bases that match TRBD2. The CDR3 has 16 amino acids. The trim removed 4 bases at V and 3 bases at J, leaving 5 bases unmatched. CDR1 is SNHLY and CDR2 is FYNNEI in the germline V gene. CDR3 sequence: CASSARLAGGEETQYF. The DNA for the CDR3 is TGTGCCAGCAGTGCCCGACTAGCGGGGGGCGAAGAGACCCAGTACTTC.

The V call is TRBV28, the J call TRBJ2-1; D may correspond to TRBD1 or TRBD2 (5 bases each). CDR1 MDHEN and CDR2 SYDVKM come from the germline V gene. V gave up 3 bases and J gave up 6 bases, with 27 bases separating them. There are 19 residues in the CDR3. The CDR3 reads CASSFGTSRGAPRVNEQFF. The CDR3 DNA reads TGTGCCAGCAGTTTCGGGACCTCGAGGGGAGCACCAAGAGTCAATGAGCAGTTCTTC.

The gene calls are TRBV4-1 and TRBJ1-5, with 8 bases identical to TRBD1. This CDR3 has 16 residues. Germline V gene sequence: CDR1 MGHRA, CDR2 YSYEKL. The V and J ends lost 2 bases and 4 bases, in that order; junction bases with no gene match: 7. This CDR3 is CASSQPTGGLNQPQHF. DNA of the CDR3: TGCGCCAGCAGCCAACCCACAGGGGGTCTTAATCAGCCCCAGCATTTT.

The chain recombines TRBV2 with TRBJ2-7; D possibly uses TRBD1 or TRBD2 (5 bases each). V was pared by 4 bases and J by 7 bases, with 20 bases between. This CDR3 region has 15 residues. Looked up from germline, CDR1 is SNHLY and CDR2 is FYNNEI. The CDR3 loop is CASSGVGAGRREQYF. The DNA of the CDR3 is TGTGCCAGCAGTGGGGTCGGGGCAGGGCGGCGGGAGCAGTACTTC.

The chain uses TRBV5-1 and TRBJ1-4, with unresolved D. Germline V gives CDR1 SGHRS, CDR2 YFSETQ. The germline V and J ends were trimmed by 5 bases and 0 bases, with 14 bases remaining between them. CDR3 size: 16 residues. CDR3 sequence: CASRRQTTPTNEKLFF. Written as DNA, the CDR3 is TGCGCCAGCAGAAGGCAGACCACGCCAACTAATGAAAAACTGTTTTTT.

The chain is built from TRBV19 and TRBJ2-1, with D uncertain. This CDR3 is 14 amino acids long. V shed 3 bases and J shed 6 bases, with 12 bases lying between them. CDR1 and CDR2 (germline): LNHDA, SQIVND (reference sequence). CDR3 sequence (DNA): TGTGCCAGTAGTATCGGTCTAGTGGCCAATGAGCAGTTCTTC. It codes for CASSIGLVANEQFF.

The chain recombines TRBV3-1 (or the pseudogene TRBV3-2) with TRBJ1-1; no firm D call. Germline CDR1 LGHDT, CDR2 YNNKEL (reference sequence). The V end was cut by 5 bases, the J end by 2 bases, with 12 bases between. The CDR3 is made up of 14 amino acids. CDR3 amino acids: CASSKTARNTEAFF. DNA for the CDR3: TGTGCCAGCAGCAAAACGGCCAGAAACACTGAAGCTTTCTTT.

CDR3 DNA sequence: TGCAGCGCCCTATGGGGAGATCAGCCCCAGCATTTT. Its protein product is CSALWGDQPQHF. This chain uses TRBV29-1 with TRBJ1-5; unclear D gene. Germline V gene lookup returns CDR1 SQVTM and CDR2 ANQGSEA. V lost 7 bases to trimming and J lost 5 bases, with 12 bases between them. This CDR3 is 12 amino acids long.

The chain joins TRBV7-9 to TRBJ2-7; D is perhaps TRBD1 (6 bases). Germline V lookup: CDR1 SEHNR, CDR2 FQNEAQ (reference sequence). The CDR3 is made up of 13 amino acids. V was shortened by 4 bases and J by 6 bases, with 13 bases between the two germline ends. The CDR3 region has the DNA TGTGCCAGCAGCTATCCGCAGGGGTCCGAGCAGTACTTC. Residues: CASSYPQGSEQYF.

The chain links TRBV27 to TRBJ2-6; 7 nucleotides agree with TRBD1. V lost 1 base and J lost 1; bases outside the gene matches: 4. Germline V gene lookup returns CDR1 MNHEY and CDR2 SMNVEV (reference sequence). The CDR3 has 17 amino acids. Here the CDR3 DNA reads TGTGCCAGCAGTTTATTTACGGGACAGTCTGGGGCCAACGTCCTGACTTTC. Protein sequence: CASSLFTGQSGANVLTF. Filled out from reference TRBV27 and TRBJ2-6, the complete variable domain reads EAQVTQNPRYLITVTGKKLTVTCSQNMNHEYMSWYRQDPGLGLRQIYYSMNVEVTDKGDVPEGYKVSRKEKRNFPLILESPSPNQTSLYFCASSLFTGQSGANVLTFGAGSRLTVL.